These 5 T cell receptor beta chains were sequenced from one sample in a study of T cells in Graves' hyperthyroidism and ophthalmopathy. RNA transcripts served as the template for amplifying TCR beta CDR3 regions. The primer set for the first-round RT-PCR of the TCR CDR3 was HTBI. A single record per CDR3 protein comes from TCRdb applying MiXCR to the multiplex PCR reads. The sample holds around 690,000 distinct CDR3 sequences, 17% seen once. Specimen: blood. These receptors came from a man aged 50 to 59 with Graves' hyperthyroidism.

The gene calls are TRBV10-3 and TRBJ1-5; 8 positions agree with TRBD1. The CDR3 is 12 residues long. Trimming cost V 10 bases and J 7 bases; bases outside gene matches: 6. CDR1 is ENHRY, CDR2 SYGVKD, per germline. CDR3 region: CATRTGIQPQHF. DNA for the CDR3: TGTGCCACCCGGACAGGGATCCAGCCCCAGCATTTT.

A few counts support this clonotype. The V call is TRBV9, the J call TRBJ2-7; no clear D gene. From germline, CDR1 is SGDLS and CDR2 YYNGEE. The CDR3 is 16 amino acids. The V gene lost 0 bases and the J gene lost 2 bases, with 15 bases spanning the gap. The CDR3 region is CASSVEGHSAPYEQYF. In DNA, the CDR3 is TGTGCCAGCAGCGTAGAGGGTCACTCGGCCCCCTACGAGCAGTACTTC.

The chain recombines TRBV3-1 with TRBJ2-1; 10 bases map to TRBD2. From germline, CDR1 is LGHDT and CDR2 YNNKEL (reference sequence). This CDR3 comprises 13 residues. The J segment lost 12 bases and the V segment lost 2 bases, leaving 4 bases of the junction unmatched. CDR3 region: CASSQSGTSAQFF. CDR3 sequence (DNA): TGTGCCAGCAGCCAATCGGGGACTAGCGCGCAGTTCTTC.

The sample holds many counts of this clonotype. This chain uses TRBV18 with TRBJ2-7, with D possibly matching TRBD2 (6 bases). Per germline, CDR1 KGHSH and CDR2 LQKENI. The CDR3 has 13 residues. V was cut by 3 bases and J by 7 bases, with 13 bases left in between. The CDR3 loop reads CASSPGLQEEQYF. CDR3 bases: TGTGCCAGCTCACCGGGACTGCAAGAGGAGCAGTACTTC.

This clonotype was seen repeatedly, ten times or more. The chain is built from TRBV27 and TRBJ2-7; D is unresolved. The germline gives CDR1 MNHEY, CDR2 SMNVEV (reference sequence). This CDR3 contains 14 residues. V dropped 2 bases and J dropped 7 bases, with 15 bases sitting between them. CDR3 in amino acids: CASSLGRSRVEQYF. CDR3 in DNA: TGTGCCAGCAGTTTAGGCAGGTCTAGAGTAGAGCAGTACTTC.